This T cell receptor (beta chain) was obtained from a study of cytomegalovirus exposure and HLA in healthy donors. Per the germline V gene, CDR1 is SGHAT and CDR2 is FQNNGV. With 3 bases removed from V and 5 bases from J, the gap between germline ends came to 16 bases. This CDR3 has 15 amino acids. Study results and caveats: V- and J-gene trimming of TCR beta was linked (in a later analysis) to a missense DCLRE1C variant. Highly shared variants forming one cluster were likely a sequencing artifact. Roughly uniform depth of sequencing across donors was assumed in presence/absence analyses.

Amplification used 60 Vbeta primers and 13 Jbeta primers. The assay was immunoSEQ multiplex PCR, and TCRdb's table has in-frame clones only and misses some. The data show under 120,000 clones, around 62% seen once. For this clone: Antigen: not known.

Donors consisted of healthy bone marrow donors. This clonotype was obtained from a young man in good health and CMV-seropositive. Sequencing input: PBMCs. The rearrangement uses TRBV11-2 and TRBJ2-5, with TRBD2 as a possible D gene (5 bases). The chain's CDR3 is CASSFSRRSEETQYF. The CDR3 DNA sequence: TGTGCCAGCAGCTTCTCTAGGAGGTCGGAGGAGACCCAGTACTTC.